This TCR beta chain was sequenced for a study of human T cells and chemical hapten exposure. TCRdb reprocessed the RACE reads via MiXCR and lists one record per CDR3 protein. The sample includes 250,000 or so distinct CDR3 sequences, roughly 8% seen only once; the top ten take approximately 1.2%. Germline lookup yields CDR1 WNHNN and CDR2 SYGVQD (reference sequence). This CDR3 is built from 16 residues. Trimming at V came to 6 bases and at J to 0 bases, leaving 8 bases not matched to a gene. Described time point: pre-sensitization, week 0. Indicated treatment: therapeutic diphenylcyclopropenone sensitization with weekly scalp DPC.

Here the sequenced sample was whole blood, taken in connection with sensitization to the hapten diphenylcyclopropenone (DPC). The receptor was derived from a man between 18 and 29 years old with alopecia areata. Some clones in this sample may be carry-over from other donors' samples. V usage is TRBV10-1 and J usage is TRBJ1-3, with 7 bases that match TRBD1. CDR3 region: CASSRGTVNSGNTIYF. CDR3 nucleotides: TGCGCCAGCAGCCGCGGGACAGTCAACTCTGGAAACACCATATATTTT.